This T cell receptor beta chain was observed in a study of blood T cell repertoires in COVID-19. Study background: The study drew acute and convalescent COVID-19 samples from the United States, Italy and Spain. From T cells, B-cell-depleted T cells, or PBMCs came the material, which was cDNA or gDNA.

Original analysis: Reference gene primers were amplified, and this amplification served to estimate nucleated cell counts. Produced via immunoSEQ multiplex PCR; TCRdb's table is partial and in-frame only. For V, J and clone size, that table is used; D and trimming come from the DNA. The sample holds about 200,000 clones; roughly 90% are singletons and the top ten take around 1.5%. Trimming removed 5 bases at V and 3 bases at J, with 11 bases between. Germline V gives CDR1 SGHTA, CDR2 FQGNSA. The length of the CDR3 is 13 residues. Specimen: peripheral blood. The source is a man aged 18 to 29 with active or convalescent COVID-19. This chain connects TRBV7-2 to TRBJ2-7; D remains ambiguous. CDR3 loop: CASSLRRSYEQYF. CDR3 nucleotide sequence: TGTGCCAGCAGCCTTAGGCGGAGCTACGAGCAGTACTTC.